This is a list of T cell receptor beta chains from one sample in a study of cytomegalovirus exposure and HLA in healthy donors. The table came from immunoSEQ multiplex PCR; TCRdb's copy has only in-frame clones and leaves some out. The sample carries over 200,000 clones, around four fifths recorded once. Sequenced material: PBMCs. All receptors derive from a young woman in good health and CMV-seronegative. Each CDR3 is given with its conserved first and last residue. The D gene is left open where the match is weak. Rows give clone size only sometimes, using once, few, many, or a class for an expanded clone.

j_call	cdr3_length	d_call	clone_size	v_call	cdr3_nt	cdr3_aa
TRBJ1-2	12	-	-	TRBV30	TGTGCCTGGAGTGTAGGCTTCTATGGCTACACCTTC	CAWSVGFYGYTF
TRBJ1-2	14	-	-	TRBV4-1	TGCGCCAGCAGCCAAGGGACAGCGGGCTATGGCTACACCTTC	CASSQGTAGYGYTF
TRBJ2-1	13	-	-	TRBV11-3	TGTGCCAGCAGCTTCGGACGGTACAATGAGCAGTTCTTC	CASSFGRYNEQFF
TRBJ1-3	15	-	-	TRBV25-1	TGTGCCAGCAGTGATCCAAGGGGGAGCGGAAACACCATATATTTT	CASSDPRGSGNTIYF
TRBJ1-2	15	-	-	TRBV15	TGTGCCACCAGCCCCCTTATGACGGAGGGGTATGGCTACACCTTC	CATSPLMTEGYGYTF
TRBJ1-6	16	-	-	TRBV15	TGTGCCACCAGCAGAGATGACGGACAACCCAATTCACCCCTCCACTTT	CATSRDDGQPNSPLHF
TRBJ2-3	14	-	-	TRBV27	TGTGCCAGCAGTTTCAGTGGAGGGGGGGATACGCAGTATTTT	CASSFSGGGDTQYF
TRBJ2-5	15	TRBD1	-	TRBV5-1	TGCGCCAGCAGCCTAGACAGGGGGCCTTGGGAGACCCAGTACTTC	CASSLDRGPWETQYF
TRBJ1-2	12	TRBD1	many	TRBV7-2	TGTGCCAGCAGCTCCCGGGACAGTGGCTACACCTTC	CASSSRDSGYTF
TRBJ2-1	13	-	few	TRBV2	TGTGCCAGCAGTGAAAGGTTCTACAATGAGCAGTTCTTC	CASSERFYNEQFF
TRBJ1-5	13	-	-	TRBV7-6	TGTGCCAGCAGCTGGGGAGAGAATCAGCCCCAGCATTTT	CASSWGENQPQHF
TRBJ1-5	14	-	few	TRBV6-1	TGTGCCAGCAGTGAAATTGGAATCAATCAGCCCCAGCATTTT	CASSEIGINQPQHF
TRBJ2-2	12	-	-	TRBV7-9	TGTGCCAGCAGCCCCCTGGGGGGGGAGCTGTTTTTT	CASSPLGGELFF
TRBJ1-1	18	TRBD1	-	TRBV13	TGTGCCAGCAGCTTAGTGTACAGGGGATATGGGGTCGGCACTGAAGCTTTCTTT	CASSLVYRGYGVGTEAFF
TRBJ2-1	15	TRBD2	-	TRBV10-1	TGCGCCAGCAGTGAGTCGGGACTAGCGCTCGATGAGCAGTTCTTC	CASSESGLALDEQFF
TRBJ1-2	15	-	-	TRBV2	TGTGCCAGCAGTGAGTCTGGCAGACCCTTCTATGGCTACACCTTC	CASSESGRPFYGYTF
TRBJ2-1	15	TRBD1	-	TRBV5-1	TGCGCCAGCAGCTTACAGGACAGGTCCTACAATGAGCAGTTCTTC	CASSLQDRSYNEQFF
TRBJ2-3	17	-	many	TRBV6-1	TGTGCCAGCAGTGTCATGACGGCGGGAAGAGGAACAGATACGCAGTATTTT	CASSVMTAGRGTDTQYF
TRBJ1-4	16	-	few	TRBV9	TGTGCCAGCAGCGTAGGGTTGAGGAGTTTTAATGAAAAACTGTTTTTT	CASSVGLRSFNEKLFF
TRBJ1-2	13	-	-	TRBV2	TGTGCCAGCAGCGCCGGGAGGAACTATGGCTACACCTTC	CASSAGRNYGYTF
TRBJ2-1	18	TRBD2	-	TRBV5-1	TGCGCCAGCAGTCTGGGCGCGGGACTAGCGGGAGAAGCGAATGAGCAGTTCTTC	CASSLGAGLAGEANEQFF
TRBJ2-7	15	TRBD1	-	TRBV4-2	TGTGCCAGCAGCCAAGATCCGGCAGGGGGCTACGAGCAGTACTTC	CASSQDPAGGYEQYF
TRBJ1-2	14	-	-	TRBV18	TGTGCCAGCTCCCAGTCGGGGGGGAACTATGGCTACACCTTC	CASSQSGGNYGYTF
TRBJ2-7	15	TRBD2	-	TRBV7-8	TGTGCCAGCAGCTTAGCTAGCGGGGTAGCCTACGAGCAGTACTTC	CASSLASGVAYEQYF
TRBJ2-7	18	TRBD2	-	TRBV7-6	TGTGCCAGCAGCCCGTACATTCTAGCGGGGGGACAAACCTACGAGCAGTACTTC	CASSPYILAGGQTYEQYF
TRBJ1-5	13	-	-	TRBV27	TGTGCCAGCAGGGGGAATAGCAATCAGCCCCAGCATTTT	CASRGNSNQPQHF
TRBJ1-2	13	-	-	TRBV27	TGTGCCAGCAGTTTCGGGGGGGCGAGGGGCTACACCTTC	CASSFGGARGYTF
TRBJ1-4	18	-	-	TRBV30	TGTGCCTGGGCCGAAGTGAGCGGTTTGAGTCGCGCTAATGAAAAACTGTTTTTT	CAWAEVSGLSRANEKLFF
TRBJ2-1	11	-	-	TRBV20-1	TGCAGTGCTCGAGCGGTTGATGAGCAGTTCTTC	CSARAVDEQFF
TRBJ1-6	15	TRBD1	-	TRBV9	TGTGCCAGCAGCGTAGCAGGACAGGGGAATTCACCCCTCCACTTT	CASSVAGQGNSPLHF
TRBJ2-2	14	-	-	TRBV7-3	TGTGCCAGCAGCTTAGGTTGGGGGACCGGGGAGCTGTTTTTT	CASSLGWGTGELFF
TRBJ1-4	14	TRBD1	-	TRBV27	TGTGCCAGCAGCCTCTCCCGGGACAGTGAAAAACTGTTTTTT	CASSLSRDSEKLFF
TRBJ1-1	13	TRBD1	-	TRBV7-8	TGTGCCAGCAGCGCCCTAGGGGGACAGGGAGCTTTCTTT	CASSALGGQGAFF
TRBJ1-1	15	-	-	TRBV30	TGTGCCTGGAGTGTAAAAGGGCAGGGGAACACTGAAGCTTTCTTT	CAWSVKGQGNTEAFF
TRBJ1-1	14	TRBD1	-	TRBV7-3	TGTGCCAGCAGCCAAGGGACAGGGTGGACTGAAGCTTTCTTT	CASSQGTGWTEAFF
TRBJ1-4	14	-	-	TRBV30	TGTGCCTGGAGTAGGACATCAACTAATGAAAAACTGTTTTTT	CAWSRTSTNEKLFF
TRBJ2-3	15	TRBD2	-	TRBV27	TGTGCCAGCATTCCCGGACTAGGCCGCACAGATACGCAGTATTTT	CASIPGLGRTDTQYF
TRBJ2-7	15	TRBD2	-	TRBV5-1	TGCGCCAGCAGCTCTGGGACTAGCGGGAGAGCCGAGCAGTACTTC	CASSSGTSGRAEQYF
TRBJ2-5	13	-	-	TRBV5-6	TGTGCCAGCACCCAGGACAGACGGGAGACCCAGTACTTC	CASTQDRRETQYF
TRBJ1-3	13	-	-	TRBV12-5	TGTGCTAGTGCGGAAGACTCTGGAAACACCATATATTTT	CASAEDSGNTIYF
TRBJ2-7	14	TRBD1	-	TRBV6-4	TGTGCCAGCAGTCGGGACAGCTCCTCCTACGAGCAGTACTTC	CASSRDSSSYEQYF
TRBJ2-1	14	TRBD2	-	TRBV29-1	TGCAGCCTCCATCTAGCGGGATTCCCAAATGAGCAGTTCTTC	CSLHLAGFPNEQFF
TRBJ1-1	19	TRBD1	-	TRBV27	TGTGCCAGCTCCGGCACAAATCCAAACAGGGGGATGGACGGCACTGAAGCTTTCTTT	CASSGTNPNRGMDGTEAFF
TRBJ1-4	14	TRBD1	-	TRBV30	TGTGCCTGGAAACAGGGGGCGCAAAATGAAAAACTGTTTTTT	CAWKQGAQNEKLFF
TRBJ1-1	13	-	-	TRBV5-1	TGCGCCAGCAGTTCCGGGCTGAACACTGAAGCTTTCTTT	CASSSGLNTEAFF
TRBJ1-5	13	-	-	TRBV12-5	TGTGCTAGTGGTAGCAGGGACAATCAGCCCCAGCATTTT	CASGSRDNQPQHF
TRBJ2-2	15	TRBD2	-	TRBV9	TGTGCCAGCAGCCCTCCGGGGGGGCCGAACGGGGAGCTGTTTTTT	CASSPPGGPNGELFF
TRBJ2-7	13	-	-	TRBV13	TGTGCCAGCAGCCCCCGTGGGGCCTACGAGCAGTACTTC	CASSPRGAYEQYF
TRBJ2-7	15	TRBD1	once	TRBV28	TGTGCCAGCAGTTTAATGTATTCAGGGGGCAACGAGCAGTACTTC	CASSLMYSGGNEQYF
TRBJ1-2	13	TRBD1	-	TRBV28	TGTGCCAGCACCCCGGACAGGGTTTATGGCTACACCTTC	CASTPDRVYGYTF
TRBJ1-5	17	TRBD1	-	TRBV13	TGTGCCAGCAGCTCAAGGGCGGACAGGGAGGGCAATCAGCCCCAGCATTTT	CASSSRADREGNQPQHF
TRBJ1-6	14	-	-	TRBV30	TGTGCCTGGAGTCCGGGCAGCTATAATTCACCCCTCCACTTT	CAWSPGSYNSPLHF
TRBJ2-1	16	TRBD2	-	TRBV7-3	TGTGCCAGCAGCCCCAAGGCGGGAGATATGTACAATGAGCAGTTCTTC	CASSPKAGDMYNEQFF
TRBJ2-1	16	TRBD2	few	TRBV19	TGTGCCAGTAGTATTCTGGGACTAGCGGGAGATTATGAGCAGTTCTTC	CASSILGLAGDYEQFF
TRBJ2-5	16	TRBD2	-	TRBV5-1	TGCGCCAGCAGCCCGGCGGGGGGGGAACCCCAAGAGACCCAGTACTTC	CASSPAGGEPQETQYF
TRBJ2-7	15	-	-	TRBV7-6	TGTGCCAGCAGACCTGGCGGGGGCATTGGCTACGAGCAGTACTTC	CASRPGGGIGYEQYF
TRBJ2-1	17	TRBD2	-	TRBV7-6	TGTGCCAGCAGCCAGCGACTAGCGGGAGGACAATACAATGAGCAGTTCTTC	CASSQRLAGGQYNEQFF
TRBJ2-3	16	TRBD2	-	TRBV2	TGTGCCAGCAGTGAAGTCCGGGAGGGCAACACAGATACGCAGTATTTT	CASSEVREGNTDTQYF
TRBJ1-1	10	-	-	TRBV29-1	TGCAGCGCTTGGAACACTGAAGCTTTCTTT	CSAWNTEAFF